The rows below give T cell receptor beta chains drawn from one sample of a study of blood T cells in healthy people across ages. TCRdb re-called the 5' RACE reads with MiXCR, one entry per CDR3 protein. The profile shows about 380,000 distinct CDR3 sequences, 45% to 65% of them singletons. Source material: blood. The receptors come from a man aged 55 to 70 in good health. Each CDR3 is given with its conserved first and last residue. A D gene is named only where the DNA matches it firmly. Clone size is shown for a subset of rows, as once, few, many or a class of expanded clone.

v_gene,abundance,d_gene,j_gene,CDR3aa,CDR3nt
TRBV20-1,-,-,TRBJ2-5,CSARRGAPQETQYF,TGCAGTGCCCGCCGAGGAGCGCCACAAGAGACCCAGTACTTC
TRBV6-1,few,TRBD1,TRBJ2-1,CASPSPTRTGQGAYNEQFF,TGTGCCAGCCCAAGCCCAACTCGGACCGGACAGGGGGCTTACAATGAGCAGTTCTTC
TRBV20-1,-,-,TRBJ1-1,CSARVGPRQGKAFF,TGCAGTGCTAGAGTCGGGCCACGCCAAGGGAAGGCTTTCTTT
TRBV5-1,once,-,TRBJ1-2,CASSSDSRGGYGYTF,TGCGCCAGCAGCTCGGACAGCCGTGGGGGTTATGGCTACACCTTC
TRBV6-2/TRBV6-3,-,-,TRBJ2-5,CASSYFDRIVETQYF,TGTGCCAGCAGTTATTTCGACAGGATCGTTGAGACCCAGTACTTC
TRBV4-3,-,-,TRBJ1-1,CASNPRGRDTEAFF,TGCGCCAGCAACCCTCGGGGGCGCGACACTGAAGCTTTCTTT
TRBV7-3,-,TRBD1,TRBJ2-1,CASSLTFAGTGKGNEQFF,TGTGCCAGCAGCTTAACGTTTGCCGGGACAGGGAAAGGCAATGAGCAGTTCTTC
TRBV20-1,-,-,TRBJ2-5,CSARASLETQYF,TGCAGTGCTAGGGCTAGCTTGGAGACCCAGTACTTC
TRBV3-1,few,-,TRBJ1-6,CASSRGRESNSPLHF,TGTGCCAGCAGCCGGGGCAGAGAGTCTAATTCACCCCTCCACTTT
TRBV6-5,-,TRBD2,TRBJ2-1,CASSPSGDLGEQFF,TGTGCCAGCAGCCCTAGCGGGGACCTGGGGGAGCAGTTCTTC